Reported below is one TCR beta chain. Its antigen remains unknown. This table comes from immunoSEQ multiplex PCR, and its TCRdb copy is limited to in-frame clones, with some not included. The table records roughly 200,000 clones, over 55% of them present only once. Germline values: CDR1 MNHEY, CDR2 SVGAGI. V gave up 9 bases and J gave up 9 bases; unmatched junction bases: 11. CDR3 length equals 13 residues. This entry comes from a study of cytotoxic CD8 clonotypes in ibrutinib-treated CLL. Study-level findings and limits: Different sampling times were used for sustained-remission and progressing patients. On treatment, the uncommon public clonotypes contracted or remained stable.

The receptor was derived from a human donor with chronic lymphocytic leukemia. The material was PBMCs, obtained after 24 months of ibrutinib treatment. The J gene is TRBJ2-1, the V gene TRBV6-5; 7 bases match TRBD2. For the CDR3, the DNA is TGTGCCAGTTCTAGCGGTTCATTGGGTGAGCAGTTCTTC. Its translation is CASSSGSLGEQFF.